The following is a TCR beta chain sequence with its context. The data were taken from a study of T cells in narcolepsy. In germline, CDR1 is SGHVS, CDR2 FQNEAQ. The length of the CDR3 is 15 residues. With 6 bases clipped from V and 2 bases from J, the junction kept 8 bases outside the gene matches. Some clones are missing from TCRdb's copy, which holds only in-frame ones; the method was immunoSEQ multiplex PCR. The sample has around 30,000 clones, 83% seen once. This receptor was obtained from a human donor with narcolepsy. The source material was CD45RA- memory CD4+ T cells from PBMCs. The chain joins TRBV7-8 to TRBJ2-7, with TRBD2 identical over 9 bases. CDR3 nucleotides: TGTGCCAGCAGTCCGGGGACTAGCTATACCTACGAGCAGTACTTC. It specifies CASSPGTSYTYEQYF.